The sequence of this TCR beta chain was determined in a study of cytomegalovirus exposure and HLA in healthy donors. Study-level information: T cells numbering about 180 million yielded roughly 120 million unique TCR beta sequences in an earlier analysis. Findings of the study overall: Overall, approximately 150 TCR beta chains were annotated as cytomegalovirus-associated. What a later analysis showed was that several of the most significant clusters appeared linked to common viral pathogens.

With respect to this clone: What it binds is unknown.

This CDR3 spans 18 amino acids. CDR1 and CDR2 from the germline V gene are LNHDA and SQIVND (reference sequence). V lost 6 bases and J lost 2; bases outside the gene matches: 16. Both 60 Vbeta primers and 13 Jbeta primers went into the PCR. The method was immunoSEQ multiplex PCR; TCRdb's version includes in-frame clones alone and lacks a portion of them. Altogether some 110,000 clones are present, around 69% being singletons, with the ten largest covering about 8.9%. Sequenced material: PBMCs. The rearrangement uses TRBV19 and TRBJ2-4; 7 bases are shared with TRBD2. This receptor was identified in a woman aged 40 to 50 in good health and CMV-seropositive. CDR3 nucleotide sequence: TGTGCCAGTAGCCATGGGACGGGGGAGGGGTTGACCAAAAACATTCAGTACTTC. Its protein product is CASSHGTGEGLTKNIQYF.